These T cell receptor beta chains were read from a single sample in a study of technical replicates of blood from several donors. The repertoire was sequenced with immunoSEQ multiplex PCR; TCRdb's copy has only in-frame clones and lacks some. The sample lists approximately 75,000 clones, nearly 98% seen once, with around 0.18% in the top ten. Sequences were obtained from T cells isolated from PBMCs. These receptors were obtained from a human donor in good health. Both conserved end residues are part of each CDR3. The order of the fields is D gene, J gene, clone size, V gene, CDR3 protein, CDR3 DNA. D genes are given only for firm matches. Size values are once, few and many counts, or a class for expanded clones, and some rows have none.

>TRBD2|TRBJ2-1|.|TRBV10-3
CAIGGLGLAGGYNEQFF
TGTGCCATCGGAGGTCTAGGGCTAGCGGGGGGTTACAATGAGCAGTTCTTC
>.|TRBJ2-3|once|TRBV2
CASSPPTGRTDTQYF
TGTGCCAGCAGTCCCCCGACAGGACGCACAGATACGCAGTATTTT
>.|TRBJ2-2|once|TRBV7-9
CASSLASVNTGELFF
TGTGCCAGCAGCTTAGCATCTGTGAACACCGGGGAGCTGTTTTTT
>.|TRBJ1-1|.|TRBV2
CASRRAALNTEAFF
TGTGCCAGCAGGAGGGCAGCCCTGAACACTGAAGCTTTCTTT
>.|TRBJ2-7|.|TRBV6-6
CASSYSLPGPSYEQYF
TGTGCCAGCAGTTACTCGCTTCCAGGGCCATCCTACGAGCAGTACTTC
>.|TRBJ1-4|.|TRBV28
CASNRATNEKLFF
TGTGCCAGCAACAGGGCAACTAATGAAAAACTGTTTTTT
>TRBD1|TRBJ1-1|.|TRBV6-5
CASSFAGGFLEAFF
TGTGCCAGCAGTTTTGCAGGGGGATTTCTAGAAGCTTTCTTT
>TRBD2|TRBJ2-2|once|TRBV19
CASSISLAGGLAGELFF
TGTGCCAGTAGTATAAGCCTAGCGGGAGGGTTAGCCGGGGAGCTGTTTTTT
>.|TRBJ2-5|.|TRBV29-1
CSIRDSQETQYF
TGCAGCATACGGGACTCACAAGAGACCCAGTACTTC
>.|TRBJ2-1|.|TRBV19
CASSIELTAYNEQFF
TGTGCCAGTAGTATAGAGTTAACAGCTTACAATGAGCAGTTCTTC
>.|TRBJ1-2|.|TRBV27
CASSLFGVSGYTF
TGTGCCAGCAGTTTATTCGGGGTTTCTGGCTACACCTTC
>.|TRBJ1-4|.|TRBV6-1
CASSVGRGNEKLFF
TGTGCCAGCAGTGTTGGAAGGGGGAATGAAAAACTGTTTTTT
>TRBD2|TRBJ2-7|.|TRBV27
CASSFGTSGSYEQYF
TGTGCCAGCAGTTTTGGGACTAGCGGTTCCTACGAGCAGTACTTC
>TRBD1|TRBJ2-5|.|TRBV29-1
CSVESDRVGETQYF
TGCAGCGTTGAATCGGACAGGGTGGGAGAGACCCAGTACTTC
>.|TRBJ1-4|.|TRBV2
CASNRRRATNEKLFF
TGTGCCAGCAACCGCCGGAGGGCAACTAATGAAAAACTGTTTTTT
>.|TRBJ2-5|.|TRBV21-1
CASSTCEETQYF
TGTGCCAGCAGCACCTGCGAAGAGACCCAGTACTTC
>.|TRBJ2-2|.|TRBV13
CASSTGGGANTGELFF
TGTGCCAGCAGCACTGGAGGAGGCGCGAACACCGGGGAGCTGTTTTTT
>.|TRBJ2-3|.|TRBV6-6
CASSSLSSTDTQYF
TGTGCCAGCAGTTCCCTCTCTAGCACAGATACGCAGTATTTT
>TRBD2|TRBJ2-7|.|TRBV6-1
CASSEWPPGLAGGPSYEQYF
TGTGCCAGCAGTGAATGGCCGCCGGGACTAGCGGGAGGGCCGAGCTACGAGCAGTACTTC
>TRBD1|TRBJ1-4|.|TRBV6-5
CASGTGTGVEKLFF
TGTGCCAGTGGGACCGGGACAGGGGTCGAAAAACTGTTTTTT
>.|TRBJ2-7|.|TRBV10-2
CASSDLKMYSYEQYF
TGCGCCAGCAGTGACCTAAAGATGTACTCCTACGAGCAGTACTTC
>TRBD1|TRBJ2-1|once|TRBV30
CAWSVLTGGPRSEQFF
TGTGCCTGGAGTGTCCTGACAGGGGGCCCGAGAAGTGAGCAGTTCTTC
>.|TRBJ2-7|.|TRBV6-6
CASSYVRSRYEQYF
TGTGCCAGCAGTTACGTCCGTTCGCGCTACGAGCAGTACTTC
>.|TRBJ2-7|.|TRBV6-1
CASREQVYEQYF
TGTGCCAGCAGGGAACAGGTTTACGAGCAGTACTTC
>TRBD1|TRBJ2-1|.|TRBV6-5
CASSPRDRDLGEQFF
TGTGCCAGCAGTCCCCGGGACAGAGACCTGGGTGAGCAGTTCTTC
>TRBD1|TRBJ1-2|.|TRBV27
CASSLSQGVYGYTF
TGTGCCAGCAGTTTATCGCAGGGGGTTTATGGCTACACCTTC